The entry below gives a single T cell receptor beta chain sequence along with its context. This CDR3 is 15 amino acids long. V dropped 7 bases and J dropped 0 bases, with 15 bases sitting between them. This specimen comes from a study of blood T cell repertoires in COVID-19. Profiling relied on immunoSEQ multiplex PCR, and the TCRdb table lists in-frame clones only, not all of them. The top ten hold around 2.2% of the sample, which has approximately 290,000 clones, approximately 93% seen once. The sequence was collected from a woman younger than 45 with COVID-19, enrolled during active disease. Sequencing input: peripheral blood. The chain uses TRBV5-3 and TRBJ2-3, with D perhaps TRBD1 (6 bases). TRBV5-3 is recorded as an ORF, its role being uncertain. This CDR3 reads CARAPSGASTDTQYF. The CDR3 nucleotides read TGTGCCAGAGCCCCATCAGGGGCGAGCACAGATACGCAGTATTTT.